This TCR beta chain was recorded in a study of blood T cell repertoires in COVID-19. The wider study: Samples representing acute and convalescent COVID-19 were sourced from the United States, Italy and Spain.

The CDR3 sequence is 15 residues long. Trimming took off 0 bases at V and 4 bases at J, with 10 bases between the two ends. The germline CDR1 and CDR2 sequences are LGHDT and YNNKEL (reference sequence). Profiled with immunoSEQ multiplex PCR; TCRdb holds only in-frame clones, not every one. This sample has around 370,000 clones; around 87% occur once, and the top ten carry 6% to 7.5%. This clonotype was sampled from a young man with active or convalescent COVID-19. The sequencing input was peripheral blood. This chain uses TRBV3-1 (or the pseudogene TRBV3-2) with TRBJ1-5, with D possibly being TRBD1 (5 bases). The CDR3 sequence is CASSQDNRLNQPQHF. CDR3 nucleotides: TGTGCCAGCAGCCAAGATAACAGGCTTAATCAGCCCCAGCATTTT.